Presented here are 2 T cell receptor beta chains from one specimen sequenced in a study of T cells after posttransplantation cyclophosphamide. Treatment was busulfan-fludarabine conditioning, a marrow graft, and cyclophosphamide on days +3 and +4. Clones were sequenced by immunoSEQ multiplex PCR, and TCRdb holds only the in-frame ones, with some missing. This sample has roughly 16,000 clones and no singletons, with about 0.54% in the ten largest. The material sequenced was PBMCs, taken after allogeneic stem cell transplant with posttransplant cyclophosphamide. The receptor set was obtained from a female patient in her 30s who received an allogeneic stem cell transplant from a related donor, was CMV-positive, and had no GVHD. Some T cells may be the graft donor's.

This clone was picked up many times. The chain couples TRBV7-2 to TRBJ1-2, with unresolved D. CDR1 and CDR2 (germline): SGHTA, FQGNSA. This CDR3 spans 15 amino acids. The V and J ends lost 5 bases and 7 bases respectively, with 20 bases between them. CDR3 region: CASSPRSGWKGGYTF. The CDR3 nucleotides read TGTGCCAGCAGCCCCCGTTCGGGATGGAAAGGTGGCTACACCTTC. Full variable domain (rest looked up from reference TRBV7-2 and TRBJ1-2): GAGVSQSPSNKVTEKGKDVELRCDPISGHTALYWYRQSLGQGLEFLIYFQGNSAPDKSGLPSDRFSAERTGGSVSTLTIQRTQQEDSAVYLCASSPRSGWKGGYTFGSGTRLTVV.

Many counts were recorded for this clone. The gene calls are TRBV5-1 and TRBJ1-6, with D possibly TRBD1 on 6 matching bases. The V and J ends lost 3 bases and 7 bases respectively, with 17 bases between them. Germline assignment: CDR1 SGHRS and CDR2 YFSETQ. The CDR3 is made up of 16 amino acids. CDR3 in amino acids: CASSSPGSDRNSPLHF. CDR3 nucleotide sequence: TGCGCCAGCAGCTCCCCTGGCTCGGACAGAAATTCACCCCTCCACTTT.